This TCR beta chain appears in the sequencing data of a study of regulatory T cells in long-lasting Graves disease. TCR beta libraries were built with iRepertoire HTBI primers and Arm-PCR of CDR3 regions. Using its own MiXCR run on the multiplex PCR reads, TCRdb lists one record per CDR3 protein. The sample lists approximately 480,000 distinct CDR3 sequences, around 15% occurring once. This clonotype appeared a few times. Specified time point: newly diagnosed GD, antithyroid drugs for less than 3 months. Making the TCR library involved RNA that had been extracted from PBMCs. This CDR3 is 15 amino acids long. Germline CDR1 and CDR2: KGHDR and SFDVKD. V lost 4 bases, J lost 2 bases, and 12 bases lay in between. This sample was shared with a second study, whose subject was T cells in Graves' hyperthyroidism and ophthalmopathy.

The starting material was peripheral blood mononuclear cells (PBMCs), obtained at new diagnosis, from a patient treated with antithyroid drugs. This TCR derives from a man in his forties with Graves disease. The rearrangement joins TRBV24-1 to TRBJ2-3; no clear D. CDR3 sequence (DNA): TGTGCCACCAGTGACCTCCCGGCTGACACAGATACGCAGTATTTT. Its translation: CATSDLPADTDTQYF.